This entry describes one T cell receptor beta chain. This specimen comes from a study of cytomegalovirus exposure and HLA in healthy donors. The germline V gene encodes CDR1 SGHDT and CDR2 YYEEEE. V was shortened by 4 bases and J by 4 bases, with 14 bases between the two germline ends. The length of the CDR3 is 14 residues. Primers for the PCR totalled 60 Vbeta and 13 Jbeta. Assay used: immunoSEQ multiplex PCR; TCRdb lists only in-frame clones, some missing. The sample lists around 84,000 clones; less than 85% were seen once. The rearrangement uses TRBV5-6 and TRBJ1-2; D call uncertain. Sequencing was performed on PBMCs. The origin of this receptor is a human donor in good health. CDR3 in amino acids: CASSLNRVLYGYTF. The DNA of the CDR3 is TGTGCCAGCAGCCTAAACCGGGTCCTCTATGGCTACACCTTC.